The clone carrying this TCR beta chain was observed many times. Its antigen is not identified. This specimen belongs to a study of neurological immune-mediated disorders. Overall study findings and caveats: The greatest TCR clonal expansion appeared in HTLV-1-associated myelopathy and the smallest, falling below healthy controls, in multiple sclerosis. Grouping of repertoires by phylogeny put those of 18 of 34 multiple sclerosis patients into a single related-CDR3 cluster, a possible signature.

As for the cDNA, it was generated by 5'RACE with 10-nucleotide random UMIs. TCRdb reprocessed the 5' RACE reads with MiXCR, giving one entry per CDR3 protein. The sample comprises about 27,000 distinct CDR3 sequences, approximately 3.2% of which are singletons, and 7% rests with the top ten. Sequencing used PBMCs. This receptor was taken from a woman in her twenties or thirties with multiple sclerosis.

In DNA form, the CDR3 reads TGCAGCGTCGGTCAACGACAGGAGCTAAACTATGGCTACACCTTC. Amino acid sequence: CSVGQRQELNYGYTF. The rearrangement joins TRBV29-1 to TRBJ1-2, with a tentative D call TRBD1 (6 bases). This CDR3 is built from 15 residues. V gave up 6 bases and J gave up 2 bases, with 19 bases separating them. The germline CDR1 and CDR2 sequences are SQVTM and ANQGSEA.